The 4 T cell receptor beta chains listed next were all sequenced from one sample in a study of CD8+CD57+ T cells in acquired aplastic anemia. Sequenced patients had shown CD8+CD57+ cell expansion by flow cytometry. Both TCR beta VDJ combination and CDR3 sequence profiling were carried out. Genomic DNA was the template for this profiling. TCRdb re-derived calls from the reads in MiXCR, one entry per CDR3 protein. There are about 95,000 distinct CDR3 sequences in the sample; 55% to 80% occur only once, and approximately 60% lies in the top ten. The sequenced sample consisted of sorted CD4+, CD8+, or CD8+CD57+ T cells (not recorded which) from PBMCs. Receptors originate from a human donor with aplastic anemia.

This clonotype was seen repeatedly, ten times or more. This sequence joins TRBV30 and TRBJ2-1; a possible D gene is TRBD2 (5 bases). Trimming cost V 2 bases and J 8 bases, with 10 bases left between them. Germline CDR1 GTSNPN, CDR2 SVGIG (reference sequence). This CDR3 comprises 12 residues. CDR3 sequence reads: CAWSRGSDEQFF. CDR3 nucleotides: TGTGCCTGGAGTCGAGGGTCCGATGAGCAGTTCTTC.

The chain uses TRBV4-1 and TRBJ1-2; no firm D call. V gave up 0 bases and J gave up 4 bases, with 6 bases separating them. The CDR3 has 13 amino acids. Germline V gives CDR1 MGHRA, CDR2 YSYEKL. The CDR3 sequence: CASSQDLAYGYTF. CDR3 nucleotide sequence: TGCGCCAGCAGCCAAGATTTGGCCTATGGCTACACCTTC.

The chain joins TRBV5-6 to TRBJ2-7, with D tentatively TRBD2 (5 bases). CDR1 is SGHDT and CDR2 is YYEEEE in the germline V gene. Trimming pared 4 bases from V and 6 bases from J, leaving 17 bases between. This CDR3 contains 14 residues. In DNA, the CDR3 is TGTGCCAGCAGCCCAACGCACCGGAGGCCCGAGCAGTACTTC. This translates into CASSPTHRRPEQYF.

This chain joins TRBV20-1 and TRBJ2-1, with TRBD2 identical over 7 bases. CDR3 length: 13 residues. The J segment lost 3 bases and the V segment lost 3 bases, leaving 2 bases of the junction unmatched. Germline CDR1 reads DFQATT; CDR2 reads SNEGSKA (reference sequence). The CDR3 sequence: CSASASGYNEQFF. Here the CDR3 DNA reads TGCAGTGCTAGTGCTAGCGGCTACAATGAGCAGTTCTTC.